Described below is a single T cell receptor (beta chain) sequence and its context. The table came from immunoSEQ multiplex PCR; TCRdb's copy has only in-frame clones and leaves some out. The sample consists of over 120,000 clones, roughly 91% of them appearing once. The germline gives CDR1 SEHNR, CDR2 FQNEAQ (reference sequence). V shed 6 bases and J shed 5 bases, with 19 bases lying between them. The CDR3 is 15 amino acids. The entry originates in a study of T cell responses to AZD1222 COVID-19 vaccine. Overall study: Pooling was applied to second doses at about 4 or about 12 weeks.

V gene TRBV7-9 combines with J gene TRBJ1-1, with D possibly TRBD1 on 6 matching bases. This sequence was found in an adult in good health. The material sequenced was peripheral blood, taken on day 0 of AZD1222 vaccination. CDR3 coding DNA: TGTGCCAGCAGGAATCAGGGGCGTCGGAGGACTGAAGCTTTCTTT. This sequence encodes CASRNQGRRRTEAFF.